The present T cell receptor (beta chain) was sequenced within a study of T cells in localized non-small cell lung cancer (dated by TCRdb to 2018 to 2020). The study in broad terms: T cell repertoires of fewer than 250 early-stage NSCLC patients were analyzed, with tumors being compared against uninvolved tumor-adjacent lungs. The cohort consisted of 236 treatment-naive NSCLC patients whose localized lung tumors had been resected. The mean age of the NSCLC patients was around 65 years, with 130 or so men and over 100 women. Overall study results and their limits: Higher blood T cell density associated with longer overall survival, while higher adjacent-lung clonality associated with shorter survival. The highest T cell clonality was observed in uninvolved tumor-adjacent lung, where clonality exceeded that of tumor, suggesting that antigenic responses were more focused in uninvolved tumor-adjacent lung. Since the design was exploratory, TCR variables were selected using unadjusted p-values with no false-discovery rate correction. Multi-region tumor sequencing was not performed, so intratumor heterogeneity could not be excluded. A median of around 57 of the top 100 tumor clones turned up in the paired uninvolved adjacent lung, and 25 to 30 of those clones also ranked among the top 100 of that same adjacent lung.

Measured from the cysteine to the phenylalanine, the CDR3 is 14 residues long. Just the 42-base CDR3 DNA is kept, in frame starting at base 1. Clipping removes 5 bases from V and 7 bases from J, with 5 as the unmatched junction base count. Looking up the germline V gene yields CDR1 SGHVS and CDR2 FNYEAQ. At diagnosis, tumor, uninvolved tumor-adjacent lung and peripheral blood were collected and then preserved as a mix of FFPE and fresh-frozen material. For TCR repertoire profiling, blood samples were analyzed as peripheral blood mononuclear cells. As for this clone: Its antigen is still unknown. No base quality values were provided; no much bigger clone lies one nucleotide off.

TCR beta CDR3 regions were sequenced from DNA using the immunoSEQ Assay. In the original analysis: T cell density was computed as TCR beta template counts normalized to usable DNA estimated by amplifying housekeeping genes. The preseqR package was used to estimate richness by extrapolating to 400,000 templates for PBMC samples and to 120,000 templates for tissue samples. Clonality was defined by subtracting Pielou's evenness from one. Tissue-enriched TCRs were identified through differential abundance testing performed on productive amino-acid clonotypes, with a minimum total count of 5 and an alpha of 0.1. Repertoire overlap between compartments was quantified with the Jaccard Index and Morisita Overlap Index. GLIPH grouped TCR beta CDR3s together with public tetramer-defined viral CDR3s, and a viral motif had to include at least three viral sequences and also show V-gene enrichment. TCRdb holds this immuneACCESS table with in-frame rearrangements only. Some clones are missing; in checked studies, unresolved V genes explain under half, and the rest has no known cause. From that table come the V and J calls and clone size; the DNA was used to work out D and trimming. The sample has tens of thousands of clones on record, about 88% of them singletons. Less than 20% of the sample is taken by the ten largest.

Recombination linked TRBV7-6 to TRBJ1-5; TRBD1 fits 10 bases in the junction. The material sequenced was PBMCs, taken before any cancer treatment. The clonotype comes from a female donor with stage II lung adenocarcinoma. The CDR3 reads as follows: CASSLGQGGQPQHF. DNA sequence: TGTGCCAGCAGCCTTGGACAGGGGGGACAGCCCCAGCATTTT.